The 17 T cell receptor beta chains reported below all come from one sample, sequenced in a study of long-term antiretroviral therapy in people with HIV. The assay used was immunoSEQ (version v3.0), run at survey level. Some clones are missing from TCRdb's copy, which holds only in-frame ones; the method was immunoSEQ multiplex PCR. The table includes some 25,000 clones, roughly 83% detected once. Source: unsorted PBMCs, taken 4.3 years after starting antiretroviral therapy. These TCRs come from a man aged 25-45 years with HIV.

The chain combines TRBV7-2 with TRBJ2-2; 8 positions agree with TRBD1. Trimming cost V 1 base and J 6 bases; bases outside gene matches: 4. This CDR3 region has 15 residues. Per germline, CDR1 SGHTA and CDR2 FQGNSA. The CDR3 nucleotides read TGTGCCAGCAGCTTAGGACAGGGGTGGGCCGGGGAGCTGTTTTTT. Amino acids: CASSLGQGWAGELFF.

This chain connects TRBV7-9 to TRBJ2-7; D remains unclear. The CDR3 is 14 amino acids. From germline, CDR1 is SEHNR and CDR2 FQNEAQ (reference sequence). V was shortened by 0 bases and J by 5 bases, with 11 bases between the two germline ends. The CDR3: CASSLAWVGDEQYF. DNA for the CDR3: TGTGCCAGCAGCTTAGCGTGGGTCGGTGACGAGCAGTACTTC. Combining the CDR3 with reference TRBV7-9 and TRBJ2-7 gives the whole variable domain DTGVSQNPRHKITKRGQNVTFRCDPISEHNRLYWYRQTLGQGPEFLTYFQNEAQLEKSRLLSDRFSAERPKGSFSTLEIQRTEQGDSAMYLCASSLAWVGDEQYFGPGTRLTVT.

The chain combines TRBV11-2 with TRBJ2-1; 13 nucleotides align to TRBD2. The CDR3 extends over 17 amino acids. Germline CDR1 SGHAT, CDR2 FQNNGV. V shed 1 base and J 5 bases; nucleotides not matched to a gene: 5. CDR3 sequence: CASSLGPGLAGNNEQFF. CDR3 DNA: TGTGCCAGCAGCTTAGGACCGGGACTAGCGGGGAACAATGAGCAGTTCTTC.

Written as DNA, the CDR3 is TGTGCCAGCAGCCAAGAAAGAAGGGAGACCCAGTACTTC. Protein sequence: CASSQERRETQYF. The V call is TRBV4-2, the J call TRBJ2-5, with D uncertain. The CDR3 is 13 residues long. Between the trimmed V and J ends, which lost 0 bases and 5 bases, there was a span of 7 bases. Germline V lookup: CDR1 LGHNA, CDR2 YNFKEQ.

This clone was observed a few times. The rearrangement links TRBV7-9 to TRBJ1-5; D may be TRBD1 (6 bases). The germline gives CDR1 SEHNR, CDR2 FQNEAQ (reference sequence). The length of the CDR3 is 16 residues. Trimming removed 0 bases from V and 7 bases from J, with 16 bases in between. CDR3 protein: CASSLALGGAGQPQHF. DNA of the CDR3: TGTGCCAGCAGCTTAGCGCTCGGGGGGGCGGGGCAGCCCCAGCATTTT.

CDR3 protein: CASSFKGQNSYEQYF. For the CDR3, the DNA is TGCGCCAGCAGCTTTAAGGGACAGAACTCCTACGAGCAGTACTTC. V gene TRBV5-1 combines with J gene TRBJ2-7, with 7 bases matching TRBD1. Losses at the gene ends were 2 bases for V and 0 bases for J; bases not matched to a gene: 5. The CDR3 contains 15 residues. Per germline, CDR1 SGHRS and CDR2 YFSETQ.

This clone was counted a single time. The CDR3: CASSLPMEDTIYF. The CDR3 DNA reads TGTGCCAGCAGTTTACCAATGGAGGACACCATATATTTT. This sequence joins TRBV28 and TRBJ1-3, with no clear D. V was clipped by 2 bases and J by 8 bases, with 10 bases between them. CDR1 and CDR2 from the germline V gene are MDHEN and SYDVKM. The CDR3 consists of 13 residues.

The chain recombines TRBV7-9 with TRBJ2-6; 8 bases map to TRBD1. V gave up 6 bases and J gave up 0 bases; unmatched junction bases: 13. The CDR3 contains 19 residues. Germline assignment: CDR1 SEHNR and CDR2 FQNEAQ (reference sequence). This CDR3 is CASRPRQGRKDSGANVLTF. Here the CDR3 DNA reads TGTGCCAGCAGACCAAGACAGGGGAGAAAAGACTCTGGGGCCAACGTCCTGACTTTC.

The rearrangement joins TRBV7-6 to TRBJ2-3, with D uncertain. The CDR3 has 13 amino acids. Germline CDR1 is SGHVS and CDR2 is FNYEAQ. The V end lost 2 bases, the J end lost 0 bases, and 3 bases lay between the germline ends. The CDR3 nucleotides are TGTGCCAGCAGCTTACATAGCACAGATACGCAGTATTTT. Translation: CASSLHSTDTQYF.

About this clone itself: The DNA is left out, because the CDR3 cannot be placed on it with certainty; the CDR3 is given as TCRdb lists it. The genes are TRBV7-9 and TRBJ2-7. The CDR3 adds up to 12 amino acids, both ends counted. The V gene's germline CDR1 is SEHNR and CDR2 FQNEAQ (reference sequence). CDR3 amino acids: CASSFGPGEQYF.

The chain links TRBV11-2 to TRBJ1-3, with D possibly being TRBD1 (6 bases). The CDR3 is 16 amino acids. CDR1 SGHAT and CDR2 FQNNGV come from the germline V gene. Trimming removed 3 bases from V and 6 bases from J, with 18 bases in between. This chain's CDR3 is CASSFGQGPSENTIYF. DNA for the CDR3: TGTGCCAGCAGCTTTGGGCAGGGGCCTTCGGAAAACACCATATATTTT.

The CDR3 sequence is CASSQGNSGSYEQYF. The CDR3, as DNA: TGTGCCAGCAGCCAAGGAAATAGCGGCTCCTACGAGCAGTACTTC. The rearrangement links TRBV4-2 to TRBJ2-7, with D maybe TRBD2 (6 bases). Germline lookup yields CDR1 LGHNA and CDR2 YNFKEQ. V lost 1 base and J 0 bases, leaving 10 bases between the germline ends. The CDR3 runs to 15 residues.

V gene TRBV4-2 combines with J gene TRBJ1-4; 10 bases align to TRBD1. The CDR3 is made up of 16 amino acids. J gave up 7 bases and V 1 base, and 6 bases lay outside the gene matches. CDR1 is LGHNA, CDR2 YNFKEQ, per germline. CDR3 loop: CASSQGRGQGGEKLFF. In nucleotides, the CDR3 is TGTGCCAGCAGCCAAGGGCGCGGACAGGGGGGTGAAAAACTGTTTTTT.

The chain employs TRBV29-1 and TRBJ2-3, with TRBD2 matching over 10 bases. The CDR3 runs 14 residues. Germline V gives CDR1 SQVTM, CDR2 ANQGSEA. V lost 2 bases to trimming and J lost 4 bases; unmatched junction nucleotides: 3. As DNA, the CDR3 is TGCAGCGTTGAACCCCTAGCGGGGGCAGATACGCAGTATTTT. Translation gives CSVEPLAGADTQYF.

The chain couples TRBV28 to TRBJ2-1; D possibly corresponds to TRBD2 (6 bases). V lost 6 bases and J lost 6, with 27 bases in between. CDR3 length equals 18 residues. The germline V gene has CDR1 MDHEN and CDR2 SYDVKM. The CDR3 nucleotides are TGTGCCAGCAGGGATTCCGGACTACTGGGGGGAATGAGCAATGAGCAGTTCTTC. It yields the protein CASRDSGLLGGMSNEQFF.

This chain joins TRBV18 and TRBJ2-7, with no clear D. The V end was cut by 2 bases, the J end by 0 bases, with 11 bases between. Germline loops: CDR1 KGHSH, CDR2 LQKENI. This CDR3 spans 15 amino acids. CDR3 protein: CASSPTPQSSYEQYF. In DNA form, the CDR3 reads TGTGCCAGCTCACCAACGCCACAATCCTCCTACGAGCAGTACTTC.

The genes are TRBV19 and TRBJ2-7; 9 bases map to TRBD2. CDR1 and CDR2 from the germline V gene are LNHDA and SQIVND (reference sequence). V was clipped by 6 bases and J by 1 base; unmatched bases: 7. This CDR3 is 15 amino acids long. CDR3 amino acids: CASSLIAGVSYEQYF. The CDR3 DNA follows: TGTGCCAGTAGCCTAATAGCGGGAGTGTCCTACGAGCAGTACTTC.